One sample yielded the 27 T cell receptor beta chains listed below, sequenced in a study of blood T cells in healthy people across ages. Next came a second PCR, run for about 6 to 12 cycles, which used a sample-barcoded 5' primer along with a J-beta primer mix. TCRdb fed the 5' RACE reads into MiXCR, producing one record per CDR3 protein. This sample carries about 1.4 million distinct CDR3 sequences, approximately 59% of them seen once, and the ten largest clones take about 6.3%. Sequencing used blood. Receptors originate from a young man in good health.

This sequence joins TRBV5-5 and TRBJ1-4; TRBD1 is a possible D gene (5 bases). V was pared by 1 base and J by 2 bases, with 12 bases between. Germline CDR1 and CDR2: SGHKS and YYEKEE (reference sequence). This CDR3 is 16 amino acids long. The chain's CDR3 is CASSLTGPITNEKLFF. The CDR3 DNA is TGTGCCAGCAGCTTGACAGGACCTATTACTAATGAAAAACTGTTTTTT.

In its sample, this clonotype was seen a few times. The CDR3 DNA reads as TGTGCCAGCACTCACGCTTACAGGGATCTCGAGCAGTACTTC. Translating gives CASTHAYRDLEQYF. This chain links TRBV28 with TRBJ2-7; D might be TRBD1 (6 bases). Trimming pared 7 bases from V and 6 bases from J, leaving 19 bases between. Germline V CDR1 and CDR2: MDHEN, SYDVKM. The CDR3 length is 14 residues.

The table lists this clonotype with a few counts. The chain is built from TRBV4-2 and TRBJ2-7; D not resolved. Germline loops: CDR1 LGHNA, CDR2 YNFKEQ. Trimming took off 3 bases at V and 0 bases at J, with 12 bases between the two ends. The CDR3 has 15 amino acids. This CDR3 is CASSQVGHPSYEQYF. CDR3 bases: TGTGCCAGCAGCCAGGTCGGGCATCCCTCCTACGAGCAGTACTTC.

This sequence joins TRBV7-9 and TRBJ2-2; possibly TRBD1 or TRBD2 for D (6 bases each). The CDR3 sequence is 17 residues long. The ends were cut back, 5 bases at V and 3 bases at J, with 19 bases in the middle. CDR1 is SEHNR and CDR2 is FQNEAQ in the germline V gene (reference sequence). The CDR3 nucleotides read TGTGCCAGCAGCCCCCCGAAGGGGGGAGTGGACACCGGGGAGCTGTTTTTT. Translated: CASSPPKGGVDTGELFF.

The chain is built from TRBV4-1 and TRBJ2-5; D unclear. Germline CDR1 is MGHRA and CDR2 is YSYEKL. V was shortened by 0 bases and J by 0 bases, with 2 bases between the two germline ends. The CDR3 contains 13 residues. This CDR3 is CASSQDNQETQYF. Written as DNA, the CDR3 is TGCGCCAGCAGCCAAGATAACCAAGAGACCCAGTACTTC.

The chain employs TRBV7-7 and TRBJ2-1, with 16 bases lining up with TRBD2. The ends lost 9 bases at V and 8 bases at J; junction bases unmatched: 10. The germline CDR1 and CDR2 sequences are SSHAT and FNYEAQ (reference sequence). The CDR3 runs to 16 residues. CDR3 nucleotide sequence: TGTGCCAGACCCGGGACTAGCGGGAGGGCCGCTCATGAGCAGTTCTTC. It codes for CARPGTSGRAAHEQFF.

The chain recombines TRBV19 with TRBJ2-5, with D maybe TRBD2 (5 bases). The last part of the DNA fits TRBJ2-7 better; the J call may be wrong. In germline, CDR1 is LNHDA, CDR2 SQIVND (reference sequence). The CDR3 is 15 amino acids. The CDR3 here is CASSTHSGYSYEQYF. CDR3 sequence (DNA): TGTGCCAGTAGTACCCACAGCGGATACTCCTACGAGCAGTACTTC.

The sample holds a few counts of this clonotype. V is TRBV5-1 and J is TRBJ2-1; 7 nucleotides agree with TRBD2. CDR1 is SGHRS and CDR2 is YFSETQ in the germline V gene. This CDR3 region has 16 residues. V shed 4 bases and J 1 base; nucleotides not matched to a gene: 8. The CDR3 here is CASSRASGNSYNEQFF. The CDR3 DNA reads TGCGCCAGCAGCAGAGCTAGCGGCAATTCCTACAATGAGCAGTTCTTC.

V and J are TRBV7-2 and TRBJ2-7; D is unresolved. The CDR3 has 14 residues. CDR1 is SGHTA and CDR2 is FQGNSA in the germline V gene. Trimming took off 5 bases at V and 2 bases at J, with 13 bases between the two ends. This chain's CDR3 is CASSMYLWTYEQYF. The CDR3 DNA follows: TGTGCCAGCAGCATGTACCTTTGGACCTACGAGCAGTACTTC.

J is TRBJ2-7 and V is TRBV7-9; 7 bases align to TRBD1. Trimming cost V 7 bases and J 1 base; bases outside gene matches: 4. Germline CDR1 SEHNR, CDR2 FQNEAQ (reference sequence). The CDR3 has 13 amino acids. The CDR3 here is CASTSGQSYEQYF. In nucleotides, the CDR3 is TGTGCCAGCACCTCGGGACAGTCCTACGAGCAGTACTTC.

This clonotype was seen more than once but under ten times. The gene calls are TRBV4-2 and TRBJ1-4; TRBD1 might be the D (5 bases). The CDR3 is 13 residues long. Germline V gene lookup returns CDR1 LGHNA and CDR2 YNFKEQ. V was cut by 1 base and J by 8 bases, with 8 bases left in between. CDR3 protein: CASSQGRQEKLFF. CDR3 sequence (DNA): TGTGCCAGCAGCCAAGGCCGACAGGAAAAACTGTTTTTT.

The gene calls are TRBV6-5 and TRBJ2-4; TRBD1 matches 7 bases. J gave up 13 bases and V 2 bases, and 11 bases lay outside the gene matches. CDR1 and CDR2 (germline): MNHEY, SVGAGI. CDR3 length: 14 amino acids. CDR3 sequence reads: CASSYGTGTGEQYF. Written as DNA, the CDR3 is TGTGCCAGCAGTTACGGTACAGGAACAGGGGAGCAGTACTTC.

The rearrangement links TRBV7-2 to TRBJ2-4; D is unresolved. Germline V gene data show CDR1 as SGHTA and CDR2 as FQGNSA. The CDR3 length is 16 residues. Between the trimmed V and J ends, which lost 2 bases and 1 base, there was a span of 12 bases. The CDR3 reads CASSLPVGIAKNIQYF. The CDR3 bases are TGTGCCAGCAGCTTACCGGTGGGGATCGCCAAAAACATTCAGTACTTC.

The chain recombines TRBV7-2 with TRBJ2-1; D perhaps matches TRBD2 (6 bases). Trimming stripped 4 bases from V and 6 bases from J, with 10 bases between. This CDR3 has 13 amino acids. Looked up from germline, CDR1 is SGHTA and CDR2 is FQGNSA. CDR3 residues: CASSSRRGNEQFF. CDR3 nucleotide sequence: TGTGCCAGCAGCTCCCGGCGGGGCAATGAGCAGTTCTTC.

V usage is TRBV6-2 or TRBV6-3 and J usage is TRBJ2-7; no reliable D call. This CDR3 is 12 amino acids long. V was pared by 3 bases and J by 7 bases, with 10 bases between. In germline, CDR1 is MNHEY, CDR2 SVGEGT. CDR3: CASSYTYEEQYF. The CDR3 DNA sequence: TGTGCCAGCAGTTATACCTACGAAGAGCAGTACTTC.

Written as DNA, the CDR3 is TGTGCCAGCAGTTACGACCGGGGCAGGGGGTACCTTTCGGGCTACACCTTC. Residues: CASSYDRGRGYLSGYTF. This sequence joins TRBV6-6 and TRBJ1-2, with TRBD1 identical over 7 bases. CDR3 length equals 17 residues. Looked up from germline, CDR1 is MNHNY and CDR2 is SVGAGI (reference sequence). The junction had 17 bases not matched to a gene; V was cut back by 2 bases and J by 8 bases.

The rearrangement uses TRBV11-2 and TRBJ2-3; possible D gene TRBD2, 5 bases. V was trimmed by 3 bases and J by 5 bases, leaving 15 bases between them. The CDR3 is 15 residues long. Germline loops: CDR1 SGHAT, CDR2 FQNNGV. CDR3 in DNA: TGTGCCAGCAGCTTTCCAGCGGACCTTCGAGATACGCAGTATTTT. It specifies CASSFPADLRDTQYF. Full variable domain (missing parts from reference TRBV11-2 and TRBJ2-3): EAGVAQSPRYKIIEKRQSVAFWCNPISGHATLYWYQQILGQGPKLLIQFQNNGVVDDSQLPKDRFSAERLKGVDSTLKIQPAKLEDSAVYLCASSFPADLRDTQYFGPGTRLTVL.

As DNA, the CDR3 is TGTGCCACCAGTGATCCCCTCTCAACTAGCGGGGACGAGGATACGCAGTATTTT. It yields the protein CATSDPLSTSGDEDTQYF. The chain uses TRBV24-1 and TRBJ2-3; 10 bases match TRBD2. Trimming removed 3 bases from V and 6 bases from J; junction bases left unmatched: 14. The V gene's germline CDR1 is KGHDR and CDR2 SFDVKD. This CDR3 comprises 18 residues.

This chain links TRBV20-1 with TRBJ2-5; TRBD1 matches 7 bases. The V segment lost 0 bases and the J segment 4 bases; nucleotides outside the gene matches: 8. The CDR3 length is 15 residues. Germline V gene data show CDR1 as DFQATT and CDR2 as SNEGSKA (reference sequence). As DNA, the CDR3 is TGCAGTGCTAGAGATGGTGGGACAGCCTTAGAGACCCAGTACTTC. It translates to CSARDGGTALETQYF.

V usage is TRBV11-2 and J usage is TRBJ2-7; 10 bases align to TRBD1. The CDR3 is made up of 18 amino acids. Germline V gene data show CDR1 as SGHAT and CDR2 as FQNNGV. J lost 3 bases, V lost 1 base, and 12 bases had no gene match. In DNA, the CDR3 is TGTGCCAGCAGCTTAGTCCCTCTTAGGACAGGGGGGCACTACGAGCAGTACTTC. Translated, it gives CASSLVPLRTGGHYEQYF.

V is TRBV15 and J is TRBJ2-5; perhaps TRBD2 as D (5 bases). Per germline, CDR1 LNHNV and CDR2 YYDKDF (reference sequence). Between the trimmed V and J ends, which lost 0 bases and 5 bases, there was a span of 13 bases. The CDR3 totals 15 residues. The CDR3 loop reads CATSRDQVARETQYF. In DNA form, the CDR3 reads TGTGCCACCAGCAGAGATCAGGTAGCGAGGGAGACCCAGTACTTC. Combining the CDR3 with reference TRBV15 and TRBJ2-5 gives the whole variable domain DAMVIQNPRYQVTQFGKPVTLSCSQTLNHNVMYWYQQKSSQAPKLLFHYYDKDFNNEADTPDNFQSRRPNTSFCFLDIRSPGLGDTAMYLCATSRDQVARETQYFGPGTRLLVL.

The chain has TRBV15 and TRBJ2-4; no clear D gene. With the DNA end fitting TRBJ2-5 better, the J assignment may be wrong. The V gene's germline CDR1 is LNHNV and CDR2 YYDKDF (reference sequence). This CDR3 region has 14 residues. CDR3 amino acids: CATSSGTDQETQYF. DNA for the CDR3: TGTGCCACCAGCAGTGGTACCGATCAAGAGACCCAGTACTTC.

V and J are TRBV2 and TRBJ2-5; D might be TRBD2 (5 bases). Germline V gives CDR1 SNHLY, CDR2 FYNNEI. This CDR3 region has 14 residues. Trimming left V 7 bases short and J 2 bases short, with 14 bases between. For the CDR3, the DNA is TGTGCCAGCAAAACCCGGGGTGGACAAGAGACCCAGTACTTC. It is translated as CASKTRGGQETQYF.

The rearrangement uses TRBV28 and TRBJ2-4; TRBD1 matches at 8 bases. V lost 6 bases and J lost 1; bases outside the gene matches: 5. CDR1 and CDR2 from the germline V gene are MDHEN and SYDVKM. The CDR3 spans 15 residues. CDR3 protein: CASRTDRVAKNIQYF. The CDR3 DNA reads TGTGCCAGCAGAACGGACAGGGTGGCCAAAAACATTCAGTACTTC.

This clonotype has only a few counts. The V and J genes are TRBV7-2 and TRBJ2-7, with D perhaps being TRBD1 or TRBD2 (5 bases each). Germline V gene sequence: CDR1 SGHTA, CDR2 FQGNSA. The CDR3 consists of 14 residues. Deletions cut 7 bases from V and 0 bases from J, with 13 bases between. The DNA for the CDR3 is TGTGCCAGCACCGTGGGGGTGGGCTCCTACGAGCAGTACTTC. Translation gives CASTVGVGSYEQYF.

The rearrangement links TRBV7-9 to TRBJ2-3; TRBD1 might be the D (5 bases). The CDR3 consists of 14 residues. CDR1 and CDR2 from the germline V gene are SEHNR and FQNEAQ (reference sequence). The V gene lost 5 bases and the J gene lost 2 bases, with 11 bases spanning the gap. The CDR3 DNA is TGTGCCAGCAGCCCAGGACACTTCACAGATACGCAGTATTTT. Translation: CASSPGHFTDTQYF.

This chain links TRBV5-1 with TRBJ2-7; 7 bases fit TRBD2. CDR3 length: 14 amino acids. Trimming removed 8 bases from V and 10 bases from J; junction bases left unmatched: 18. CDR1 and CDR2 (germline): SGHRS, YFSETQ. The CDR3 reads CASTVEGTTGAQYF. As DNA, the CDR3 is TGCGCCAGTACAGTTGAGGGGACTACCGGGGCCCAGTACTTC.